The next 17 T cell receptor beta chains were all read from a single sample in a study of identical twins (dated by TCRdb to the mid-2010s). Library construction relied on 5' RACE. The reads were generated on an Illumina HiSeq 2000. TCRdb redid the processing of the public reads, applying fastp at Q25 and MiXCR, and retained in-frame beta chains. Each record represents a unique CDR3 protein, reported with the most common genes and DNA among its rows. This sample lists 450,000 or so distinct CDR3 sequences; about 24% were detected once. The ten largest clones add up to about 2.9% of the sample. This same sample was also taken into another study, of T cells expressing NK-cell markers.

The source material was CD4+ T cells sorted from blood. The receptors come from a woman aged 18-30 years in good health.

The rearrangement joins TRBV4-3 to TRBJ2-3; TRBD2 matches 7 bases. Germline CDR1 is LGHNA and CDR2 is YSLEER. V shed 0 bases and J 4 bases; nucleotides not matched to a gene: 7. This CDR3 region has 16 residues. The CDR3 spells CASSQDKAGVSDTQYF. In DNA, the CDR3 is TGCGCCAGCAGCCAAGATAAGGCGGGAGTATCAGATACGCAGTATTTT.

J is TRBJ1-1 and V is TRBV5-4; D unclear. Germline CDR1 and CDR2: SGHNT and YYREEE (reference sequence). V was clipped by 0 bases and J by 0 bases, with 15 bases between them. This CDR3 has 17 residues. This chain's CDR3 is CASSLVRGSKLNTEAFF. CDR3 DNA: TGTGCCAGCAGCTTGGTACGAGGGAGTAAACTGAACACTGAAGCTTTCTTT.

This sequence joins TRBV6-5 and TRBJ2-5; unclear D gene. V lost 8 bases and J lost 5, with 21 bases in between. The germline V gene encodes CDR1 MNHEY and CDR2 SVGAGI. CDR3 size: 15 residues. The CDR3 loop reads CASQLQVGFGETQYF. The DNA for the CDR3 is TGTGCCAGCCAGTTACAAGTGGGGTTTGGGGAGACCCAGTACTTC.

This clonotype has just a few counts. The chain links TRBV20-1 to TRBJ1-1, with 9 bases aligning to TRBD1. Germline V gene lookup returns CDR1 DFQATT and CDR2 SNEGSKA (reference sequence). V was clipped by 6 bases and J by 11 bases; unmatched bases: 16. This CDR3 has 14 residues. CDR3 protein: CSATPGTGPPVAFF. DNA for the CDR3: TGCAGTGCCACTCCCGGGACAGGGCCCCCCGTGGCTTTCTTT.

The sample holds a few counts of this clonotype. The CDR3 sequence is CASSPWGQGECYGYTF. As DNA, the CDR3 is TGTGCCAGCAGTCCATGGGGACAGGGAGAATGCTATGGCTACACCTTC. The chain links TRBV21-1 to TRBJ1-2; the table gives TRBD1 as D, unverified against the DNA. TRBV21-1 is deemed a pseudogene. This CDR3 spans 16 amino acids.

The sample holds a few counts of this clonotype. The CDR3 protein is CASSYLGEPDTQYF. For the CDR3, the DNA is TGTGCCAGCAGTTACCTAGGGGAGCCAGATACGCAGTATTTT. The chain uses TRBV6-5 and TRBJ2-3; D might be TRBD1 or TRBD2, each matching 5 bases. Trimming cost V 2 bases and J 4 bases, with 10 bases left between them. The CDR3 has 14 amino acids. Germline CDR1 reads MNHEY; CDR2 reads SVGAGI.

This clonotype was observed many times. This chain joins TRBV29-1 and TRBJ2-7, with unresolved D. Trimming took 3 bases from V and 5 from J, leaving 8 bases between them. The CDR3 sequence is 11 residues long. From germline, CDR1 is SQVTM and CDR2 ANQGSEA. CDR3 bases: TGCAGCGTTGAGAGGTGGAACGAGCAGTACTTC. Its protein is CSVERWNEQYF.

V and J are TRBV7-8 and TRBJ2-1; TRBD2 matches at 8 bases. V was pared by 5 bases and J by 4 bases, with 10 bases of the junction left unmatched. Germline CDR1 and CDR2: SGHVS and FQNEAQ. There are 16 residues in the CDR3. CDR3 amino acids: CASSRKAGVLYNEQFF. CDR3 sequence (DNA): TGTGCCAGCAGCCGTAAAGCGGGGGTCCTATACAATGAGCAGTTCTTC.

This clonotype turned up a few times. The chain combines TRBV7-9 with TRBJ2-3; D unresolved. Per the germline V gene, CDR1 is SEHNR and CDR2 is FQNEAQ (reference sequence). The CDR3 has 14 amino acids. Trimming pared 0 bases from V and 6 bases from J, leaving 10 bases between. CDR3 sequence: CASSLALGWDTQYF. The CDR3 nucleotides read TGTGCCAGCAGCTTAGCCCTAGGTTGGGATACGCAGTATTTT. Complete variable domain (other parts from reference TRBV7-9 and TRBJ2-3): DTGVSQNPRHKITKRGQNVTFRCDPISEHNRLYWYRQTLGQGPEFLTYFQNEAQLEKSRLLSDRFSAERPKGSFSTLEIQRTEQGDSAMYLCASSLALGWDTQYFGPGTRLTVL.

Ten or more counts support this clonotype. This chain's CDR3 is CSVAPSGTTDTQYF. For the CDR3, the DNA is TGCAGCGTTGCTCCTAGCGGGACCACAGATACGCAGTATTTT. The chain has TRBV29-1 and TRBJ2-3; 9 positions agree with TRBD2. The V and J ends lost 4 bases and 2 bases, in that order; junction bases with no gene match: 4. The length of the CDR3 is 14 residues. The germline gives CDR1 SQVTM, CDR2 ANQGSEA.

This clonotype was observed a handful of times. The V gene is TRBV2, the J gene TRBJ2-5; 11 bases fit TRBD2. CDR1 SNHLY and CDR2 FYNNEI come from the germline V gene. The CDR3 spans 15 residues. J was trimmed by 5 bases and V by 7 bases; bases with no gene match: 9. CDR3 sequence reads: CASTLGLAGYETQYF. The CDR3 bases are TGTGCCAGCACCCTAGGACTAGCGGGTTATGAGACCCAGTACTTC. Full variable domain (remainder filled in from reference TRBV2 and TRBJ2-5): EPEVTQTPSHQVTQMGQEVILRCVPISNHLYFYWYRQILGQKVEFLVSFYNNEISEKSEIFDDQFSVERPDGSNFTLKIRSTKLEDSAMYFCASTLGLAGYETQYFGPGTRLLVL.

This clonotype was counted many times. This sequence joins TRBV29-1 and TRBJ2-7; D remains unclear. Germline CDR1 and CDR2: SQVTM and ANQGSEA. There are 12 residues in the CDR3. V lost 3 bases and J 6 bases, leaving 12 bases between the germline ends. DNA for the CDR3: TGCAGCGTTGAGGGTCAAACAAGCGAGCAGTACTTC. Translated, it gives CSVEGQTSEQYF.

The table lists this clonotype with many counts. This chain connects TRBV11-3 to TRBJ2-1; D perhaps matches TRBD1 (6 bases). Germline V gives CDR1 SGHNT, CDR2 YENEEA. The CDR3 contains 15 residues. The V and J ends lost 1 base and 3 bases respectively, with 10 bases between them. The CDR3 nucleotides read TGTGCCAGCAGCTTAGGACAACAGGGCTACAATGAGCAGTTCTTC. It is translated as CASSLGQQGYNEQFF.

The chain links TRBV20-1 to TRBJ2-1; 9 bases match TRBD2. This CDR3 has 15 amino acids. Germline V lookup: CDR1 DFQATT, CDR2 SNEGSKA (reference sequence). The V and J ends lost 3 bases and 5 bases, in that order; junction bases with no gene match: 8. The CDR3 here is CSASKRASGDNEQFF. In DNA, the CDR3 is TGCAGTGCTAGTAAGAGAGCTAGCGGGGACAATGAGCAGTTCTTC.

The V call is TRBV6-2 or TRBV6-3, the J call TRBJ2-1, with D possibly matching TRBD1 (5 bases). Germline lookup yields CDR1 MNHEY and CDR2 SVGEGT. Trimming took 6 bases from V and 8 from J, leaving 17 bases between them. CDR3 size: 14 residues. The CDR3: CASRDGLGVDEQFF. The CDR3 DNA reads TGTGCCAGCAGAGATGGTCTAGGGGTCGATGAGCAGTTCTTC.

The gene calls are TRBV20-1 and TRBJ2-7; TRBD2 agrees at 8 bases. In germline, CDR1 is DFQATT, CDR2 SNEGSKA (reference sequence). The CDR3 totals 15 residues. Germline trimming cut 3 bases from V and 4 bases from J; bases unmatched to any gene: 11. DNA of the CDR3: TGCAGTGCTAGGGACCCCGCCAGCGGGGGATACGAGCAGTACTTC. Translated: CSARDPASGGYEQYF.

This clonotype was seen a few times. The chain carries TRBV20-1 and TRBJ2-3; TRBD2 matches at 13 bases. This CDR3 spans 16 amino acids. V was clipped by 5 bases and J by 2 bases; unmatched bases: 7. Per the germline V gene, CDR1 is DFQATT and CDR2 is SNEGSKA (reference sequence). This CDR3 reads CSAARLAGGTTDTQYF. For the CDR3, the DNA is TGCAGTGCTGCCCGACTAGCGGGGGGAACCACAGATACGCAGTATTTT.